Listed below are T cell receptor beta chains from one sample, sequenced in a study of regulatory T cells in long-lasting Graves disease. One entry per CDR3 protein, called by TCRdb with MiXCR from the multiplex PCR reads. This table holds some 220,000 distinct CDR3 sequences, roughly 19% found once. These sequences were also reported in another study, on T cells in Graves' hyperthyroidism and ophthalmopathy.

This material consisted of peripheral blood mononuclear cells (PBMCs), taken at new diagnosis, from a patient treated with antithyroid drugs. These receptors were obtained from a woman aged 25 to 39 with Graves disease. Each CDR3 is given with its conserved first and last residue. The D gene is left open where the match is weak. Only part of the rows carry a size: once, few, many, or a class if the clone is expanded.

d_gene: .
abundance: many
v_gene: TRBV2
j_gene: TRBJ1-5
CDR3nt: TGTGCCAGCAGCAGGGCCAATCAGCCCCAGCATTTT
CDR3aa: CASSRANQPQHF

d_gene: .
abundance: many
v_gene: TRBV7-9
j_gene: TRBJ1-3
CDR3nt: TGTGCCAGCAGCTCCGACCAGCAGGCTGGAAACACCATATATTTT
CDR3aa: CASSSDQQAGNTIYF

d_gene: TRBD1
abundance: .
v_gene: TRBV18
j_gene: TRBJ2-1
CDR3nt: TGTGCCAGCAGTTTGCCCGGGACAGGCCCCTACAATGAGCAGTTCTTC
CDR3aa: CASSLPGTGPYNEQFF

d_gene: TRBD1
abundance: many
v_gene: TRBV27
j_gene: TRBJ1-1
CDR3nt: TGTGCCAGCAGGGGCGTGGGACAGGATAGTAGGAAAGCTTTCTTT
CDR3aa: CASRGVGQDSRKAFF

d_gene: .
abundance: many
v_gene: TRBV7-8
j_gene: TRBJ1-5
CDR3nt: TGTGCCAGCAGCCGACAGTTCCTGAGCAATCAGCCCCAGCATTTT
CDR3aa: CASSRQFLSNQPQHF

d_gene: .
abundance: many
v_gene: TRBV20-1
j_gene: TRBJ2-7
CDR3nt: TGCAGTGCTAGCATCCTCGACGAGCAGTACTTC
CDR3aa: CSASILDEQYF

d_gene: TRBD2
abundance: .
v_gene: TRBV2
j_gene: TRBJ2-3
CDR3nt: TGTGCCAGCAGTGGAGTTAGGCTAGCGGGGCTTACAGATACGCAGTATTTT
CDR3aa: CASSGVRLAGLTDTQYF

d_gene: .
abundance: many
v_gene: TRBV7-2
j_gene: TRBJ1-5
CDR3nt: TGTGCCAGCAGCTTAGGACAGCATAGCAATCAGCCCCAGCATTTT
CDR3aa: CASSLGQHSNQPQHF

d_gene: .
abundance: many
v_gene: TRBV30
j_gene: TRBJ1-2
CDR3nt: TGTGCCTGGAGTGGACGTTACTATGGCTACACCTTC
CDR3aa: CAWSGRYYGYTF

d_gene: TRBD2
abundance: many
v_gene: TRBV14
j_gene: TRBJ2-1
CDR3nt: TGTGCCAGCAGCCTCCTAGCGGGAGCCTACAATGAGCAGTTCTTC
CDR3aa: CASSLLAGAYNEQFF

d_gene: .
abundance: many
v_gene: TRBV28
j_gene: TRBJ1-1
CDR3nt: TGTGCCAGCAGTTTTGCAGGGGCGGCTAATCCTTACTCTGAAGCTTTCTTT
CDR3aa: CASSFAGAANPYSEAFF

d_gene: .
abundance: many
v_gene: TRBV9
j_gene: TRBJ2-1
CDR3nt: TGTGCCAGCAGCGTAGCCGTTAGCGACTACAATGAGCAGTTCTTC
CDR3aa: CASSVAVSDYNEQFF

d_gene: TRBD2
abundance: many
v_gene: TRBV6-1
j_gene: TRBJ2-1
CDR3nt: TGTGCCAGCAGTGCGACTAGCGGGGGGGTCTACAATGAGCAGTTCTTC
CDR3aa: CASSATSGGVYNEQFF

d_gene: TRBD1
abundance: .
v_gene: TRBV12-5
j_gene: TRBJ1-4
CDR3nt: TGTGCTAGTGGTGTGACAGGGAGGGGATTTAATGAAAGACTGTTTTTT
CDR3aa: CASGVTGRGFNERLFF

d_gene: TRBD1
abundance: many
v_gene: TRBV27
j_gene: TRBJ1-1
CDR3nt: TGTGCCAGCAGTTTAAACCCAACAGGGGGCGGTGGAGCTTTCTTT
CDR3aa: CASSLNPTGGGGAFF

d_gene: TRBD1
abundance: many
v_gene: TRBV6-1
j_gene: TRBJ2-5
CDR3nt: TGTGCCAGCAGTACCCGGGACAGGGGATTCGAGACCCAGTACTTC
CDR3aa: CASSTRDRGFETQYF

d_gene: TRBD2
abundance: many
v_gene: TRBV5-1
j_gene: TRBJ2-7
CDR3nt: TGCGCCAGCAGCCTTGACTCTAGCGGGAGGCCCTACGAGCAGTACTTC
CDR3aa: CASSLDSSGRPYEQYF

d_gene: TRBD2
abundance: .
v_gene: TRBV27
j_gene: TRBJ2-7
CDR3nt: TGTGCCAGCAGTTCCCCTCGGGGGGGGGACCATGACGAGCAGTACTTC
CDR3aa: CASSSPRGGDHDEQYF

d_gene: .
abundance: .
v_gene: TRBV7-9
j_gene: TRBJ1-2
CDR3nt: TGTGCCAGCAGCCCGTATACGTATGGCTACACCTTC
CDR3aa: CASSPYTYGYTF

d_gene: .
abundance: many
v_gene: TRBV7-9
j_gene: TRBJ2-7
CDR3nt: TGTGCCAGCACCCCCTCGAGGGACGAGCAGTACTTC
CDR3aa: CASTPSRDEQYF

d_gene: .
abundance: .
v_gene: TRBV7-2
j_gene: TRBJ1-3
CDR3nt: TGTGCCAGCAGCTTAGTCCGGGGGAAAACTGGAAACACCATATATTTT
CDR3aa: CASSLVRGKTGNTIYF

d_gene: .
abundance: many
v_gene: TRBV7-8
j_gene: TRBJ2-7
CDR3nt: TGTGCCAGCAGCACACGACAGGTGGGCTACGAGCAGTACTTC
CDR3aa: CASSTRQVGYEQYF

d_gene: TRBD1
abundance: many
v_gene: TRBV28
j_gene: TRBJ2-7
CDR3nt: TGTGCCAGCAGTCCCGGGACAGGGCGCTACGAGCAGTACTTC
CDR3aa: CASSPGTGRYEQYF